A single sample is the source of the 3 T cell receptor beta chains below, sequenced in a study of vaccination effects on CD4 cells after COVID-19. TCRdb's table, derived via immunoSEQ multiplex PCR, lists solely in-frame clones and lacks some. The repertoire holds 64,000 or so clones, with around 82% as singletons. Prior to sequencing, the ViraFEST assay stimulated PBMC with viral peptide pools, which expanded the antigen-specific CD4+ T cells. With approximately 10 days of culture completed, CD4+ T cells were isolated. Of the BNT162b2 and mRNA-1273 vaccines, participants received two doses of one or the other. The antigens of these receptors remain unknown. The sample in question was CD4+ T cells from PBMCs cultured with HCoV-OC43 spike peptides, obtained after COVID-19 vaccination. Indicated subset: HCoV-OC43 spike overlapping peptide pool stimulation. The receptors originated from a human donor who received a COVID-19 vaccine.

This clone was detected only once. The chain employs TRBV5-1 and TRBJ1-1, with a weak D call TRBD1 (5 bases). V lost 0 bases and J 6 bases, leaving 9 bases between the germline ends. The length of the CDR3 is 13 residues. Germline V gene sequence: CDR1 SGHRS, CDR2 YFSETQ. CDR3 sequence: CASSLVPGSEAFF. CDR3 bases: TGCGCCAGCAGCTTGGTACCAGGGTCTGAAGCTTTCTTT.

J is TRBJ2-1 and V is TRBV12-3 or TRBV12-4; unclear D gene. The V end was cut by 3 bases, the J end by 6 bases, with 3 bases between. The CDR3 spans 11 residues. This chain's CDR3 is CASSFSNEQFF. The CDR3 DNA follows: TGTGCCAGCAGTTTTAGCAATGAGCAGTTCTTC.

The chain links TRBV6-5 to TRBJ1-2; 7 bases map to TRBD1. Losses at the gene ends were 2 bases for V and 7 bases for J; bases not matched to a gene: 13. The CDR3 is made up of 16 amino acids. Germline-derived CDR1 and CDR2 are MNHEY and SVGAGI. The chain's CDR3 is CASSYLSVPAGGGYTF. The CDR3 DNA follows: TGTGCCAGCAGTTACCTCAGCGTCCCGGCAGGGGGTGGCTACACCTTC.